This passage covers 22 T cell receptor beta chains from one sample sequenced in a study of cytomegalovirus exposure and HLA in healthy donors. The PCR used 60 Vbeta and 13 Jbeta primers. Method: immunoSEQ multiplex PCR; TCRdb's copy keeps in-frame clones and lacks some. The sample shows 95,000 to 150,000 clones, approximately 8% of them seen only once. Specimen: PBMCs. The receptors here all came from a woman aged 35 to 49 in good health and CMV-seropositive.

In its sample, this clone was seen a few times. A junction boundary mismatches the germline segment, possibly from a read error. The chain has TRBV12-5 and TRBJ2-1, with D possibly being TRBD2 (6 bases). This CDR3 region has 16 residues. The germline gives CDR1 LGHNT, CDR2 FRNRAP. CDR3 coding DNA: TGTGCTAGTGGCTTGGAACCTGGGGGGACCTACAATGAGCAGTTCTTC. Amino acid sequence: CASGLEPGGTYNEQFF. Full variable domain (remainder filled in from reference TRBV12-5 and TRBJ2-1): DARVTQTPRHKVTEMGQEVTMRCQPILGHNTVFWYRQTMMQGLELLAYFRNRAPLDDSGMPKDRFSAEMPDATLATLKIQPSEPRDSAVYFCASGLEPGGTYNEQFFGPGTRLTVL.

As for this clone: This sequence is one base from a far larger clone and is likely a read error. V is TRBV19 and J is TRBJ2-1, with 9 bases aligning to TRBD2. This CDR3 has 15 residues. CDR1 and CDR2 (germline): LNHDA, SQIVND (reference sequence). V lost 5 bases to trimming and J lost 4 bases; unmatched junction nucleotides: 6. For the CDR3, the DNA is TGTGCCAGTAGTCTCACTAGCGGGCAATACAATGAGCAGTTCTTC. This translates into CASSLTSGQYNEQFF.

This clone was counted a few times. The chain uses TRBV6-5 and TRBJ2-7; 8 bases map to TRBD1. Germline lookup yields CDR1 MNHEY and CDR2 SVGAGI. The length of the CDR3 is 15 residues. With V trimmed by 4 bases and J by 6 bases, 11 bases remained unmatched. This chain's CDR3 is CASSSFFGQGGEQYF. CDR3 coding DNA: TGTGCCAGCAGTTCCTTTTTCGGACAGGGCGGCGAGCAGTACTTC.

This clone was observed a handful of times. This chain joins TRBV19 and TRBJ1-5; the D gene is possibly TRBD1 (6 bases). Germline values: CDR1 LNHDA, CDR2 SQIVND (reference sequence). The CDR3 totals 17 residues. Trimming removed 4 bases at V and 2 bases at J, with 18 bases between. The CDR3 bases are TGTGCCAGTAGTACGCCAACCAGGGGAAGGGGCAATCAGCCCCAGCATTTT. Protein sequence: CASSTPTRGRGNQPQHF.

This clone was detected a few times. The V gene is TRBV29-1, the J gene TRBJ2-4, with 7 bases fitting TRBD1. The CDR3 contains 13 residues. The germline CDR1 and CDR2 sequences are SQVTM and ANQGSEA. After removal of 8 bases from V and 6 bases from J, the junction contained 10 bases not matched to a gene. The CDR3 nucleotides are TGCAGCCACTCAGGCCGGGACAGAAACATTCAGTACTTC. This gives the protein CSHSGRDRNIQYF.

J is TRBJ2-7 and V is TRBV6-5; a possible D gene is TRBD2 (7 bases). CDR1 and CDR2 from the germline V gene are MNHEY and SVGAGI. Trimming cost V 6 bases and J 5 bases, with 14 bases left between them. The CDR3 has 13 residues. The CDR3 sequence: CASRRGANDEQYF. For the CDR3, the DNA is TGTGCCAGCAGACGGGGGGCTAACGACGAGCAGTACTTC.

This rearrangement joins TRBV7-6 to TRBJ1-4, with unresolved D. V gave up 0 bases and J gave up 7 bases, with 6 bases separating them. Germline loops: CDR1 SGHVS, CDR2 FNYEAQ. The CDR3 has 13 residues. The CDR3: CASSLAEGEKLFF. In DNA form, the CDR3 reads TGTGCCAGCAGCTTAGCGGAGGGTGAAAAACTGTTTTTT.

This clone has a handful of counts. The V and J genes are TRBV29-1 and TRBJ2-3; tentative D call: TRBD2 (6 bases). With 5 bases removed from V and 5 bases from J, the gap between germline ends came to 20 bases. The germline V gene has CDR1 SQVTM and CDR2 ANQGSEA. This CDR3 spans 15 amino acids. This CDR3 is CSVHRQSGLKDTQYF. For the CDR3, the DNA is TGCAGCGTTCATAGACAAAGCGGGCTAAAAGATACGCAGTATTTT.

This clone was picked up a small number of times. The chain joins TRBV19 to TRBJ1-5; TRBD1 might be the D (5 bases). CDR1 is LNHDA, CDR2 SQIVND, per germline (reference sequence). The CDR3 length is 14 residues. V lost 2 bases and J 5 bases, leaving 10 bases between the germline ends. The CDR3 loop reads CASSIMQGDQPQHF. The CDR3 nucleotides read TGTGCCAGTAGTATAATGCAGGGCGATCAGCCCCAGCATTTT. Based on the CDR3 plus reference TRBV19 and TRBJ1-5, the full variable domain is DGGITQSPKYLFRKEGQNVTLSCEQNLNHDAMYWYRQDPGQGLRLIYYSQIVNDFQKGDIAEGYSVSREKKESFPLTVTSAQKNPTAFYLCASSIMQGDQPQHFGDGTRLSIL.

The V and J genes are TRBV2 and TRBJ1-6; the D gene is possibly TRBD1 (5 bases). V was cut by 1 base and J by 7 bases, with 14 bases left in between. Per germline, CDR1 SNHLY and CDR2 FYNNEI. The CDR3 loop spans 16 amino acids. CDR3: CASSEVGREGNSPLHF. DNA of the CDR3: TGTGCCAGCAGTGAAGTCGGCAGGGAAGGCAATTCACCCCTCCACTTT.

This clone was seen only a few times. The CDR3 DNA sequence: TGCGCCAGCAGCTTGGAGACAGGGAACAATGAGCAGTTCTTC. As protein: CASSLETGNNEQFF. The V call is TRBV5-1, the J call TRBJ2-1, with 7 bases lining up with TRBD1. The CDR3 has 14 amino acids. The ends lost 0 bases at V and 5 bases at J; junction bases unmatched: 2. The germline V gene encodes CDR1 SGHRS and CDR2 YFSETQ.

V and J are TRBV19 and TRBJ1-1; the D is unclear. Germline lookup yields CDR1 LNHDA and CDR2 SQIVND (reference sequence). The CDR3 is 11 amino acids. Trimming stripped 2 bases from V and 8 bases from J, with 6 bases between. Here the CDR3 reads CASSIRLEAFF. CDR3 DNA sequence: TGTGCCAGTAGTATACGCCTAGAAGCTTTCTTT.

The rearrangement uses TRBV6-1 and TRBJ2-1; 12 bases map to TRBD1. V lost 6 bases and J lost 4; bases outside the gene matches: 4. CDR3 length: 15 residues. The V gene's germline CDR1 is MNHNS and CDR2 SASEGT. The CDR3, as DNA: TGTGCCAGCAGGGGGACAGGGGGCCGATACAATGAGCAGTTCTTC. Amino acid sequence: CASRGTGGRYNEQFF.

V is TRBV11-2 and J is TRBJ1-1; D ambiguous. The V and J ends lost 1 base and 3 bases respectively, with 6 bases between them. The germline V gene has CDR1 SGHAT and CDR2 FQNNGV. This CDR3 is 13 amino acids long. Written as DNA, the CDR3 is TGTGCCAGCAGCTTAGGAGAGTACACTGAAGCTTTCTTT. It is translated as CASSLGEYTEAFF.

V is TRBV5-1 and J is TRBJ2-7; 8 bases agree with TRBD1. The CDR3 consists of 12 residues. V was clipped by 5 bases and J by 6 bases; unmatched bases: 4. Germline CDR1 SGHRS, CDR2 YFSETQ. CDR3 coding DNA: TGCGCCAGCAGATATACAGGGGGCGAGCAGTACTTC. Its translation is CASRYTGGEQYF.

This clone was seen more than once but under ten times. The CDR3 coding sequence is TGCGCCAGCGACCGCGGGGGGGTGGACACCGGGGAGCTGTTTTTT. It translates to CASDRGGVDTGELFF. The rearrangement joins TRBV5-1 to TRBJ2-2, with 9 bases that match TRBD2. Germline CDR1 is SGHRS and CDR2 is YFSETQ. The CDR3 is 15 amino acids. The V gene end was trimmed by 7 bases and the J gene end by 3 bases; junction bases not matched to a gene: 7.

This clone occurred a few times. This chain links TRBV6-5 with TRBJ2-1, with D maybe TRBD2 (6 bases). The V end lost 6 bases, the J end lost 7 bases, and 19 bases lay between the germline ends. CDR3 length equals 15 residues. Per the germline V gene, CDR1 is MNHEY and CDR2 is SVGAGI. The CDR3 sequence is CASRGGRRGGNEQFF. DNA of the CDR3: TGTGCCAGCAGAGGTGGGCGGCGGGGTGGGAATGAGCAGTTCTTC.

V is TRBV5-1 and J is TRBJ1-4, with TRBD1 matching 8 bases. Germline-derived CDR1 and CDR2 are SGHRS and YFSETQ. V dropped 1 base and J dropped 5; count of bases not matched to a gene: 4. The CDR3 has 15 residues. CDR3 sequence reads: CASSLIGQGNEKLFF. The CDR3, as DNA: TGCGCCAGCAGCTTGATCGGACAGGGCAATGAAAAACTGTTTTTT.

This clone was seen more than once but under ten times. The chain recombines TRBV5-1 with TRBJ1-1; 8 bases align to TRBD1. The CDR3 has 15 amino acids. Unmatched junction bases numbered 3, after V lost 2 bases and J lost 0 bases. Looked up from germline, CDR1 is SGHRS and CDR2 is YFSETQ. CDR3 DNA sequence: TGCGCCAGCAGCTTCTCGACAGGGGTGAACACTGAAGCTTTCTTT. This gives the protein CASSFSTGVNTEAFF.

The CDR3 DNA reads TGTGCCTGGAGTCCCAGCGGGGGGGCAGGAGATACGCAGTATTTT. Translating gives CAWSPSGGAGDTQYF. This sequence joins TRBV30 and TRBJ2-3; the match to TRBD2 covers 10 bases. Germline V gene data show CDR1 as GTSNPN and CDR2 as SVGIG (reference sequence). The CDR3 consists of 15 residues. J was trimmed by 5 bases and V by 2 bases; bases with no gene match: 7.

This clone was picked up a small number of times. CDR3 region: CASSEGASGAPYEQYF. CDR3 bases: TGTGCCAGCAGTGAAGGTGCTAGCGGGGCCCCTTACGAGCAGTACTTC. The chain recombines TRBV6-1 with TRBJ2-7; 9 bases align to TRBD2. V lost 1 base, J lost 4 bases, and 8 bases stayed unmatched. The CDR3 contains 16 residues. Germline CDR1 reads MNHNS; CDR2 reads SASEGT.

This clone was observed a handful of times. The V gene is TRBV6-5, the J gene TRBJ1-4; no firm D call. Germline loops: CDR1 MNHEY, CDR2 SVGAGI. Trimming shortened V by 10 bases and J by 4 bases, and 13 bases separated the two germline ends. The CDR3 spans 13 residues. CDR3: CAILREGNEKLFF. CDR3 nucleotides: TGTGCCATCCTCCGGGAGGGTAATGAAAAACTGTTTTTT.